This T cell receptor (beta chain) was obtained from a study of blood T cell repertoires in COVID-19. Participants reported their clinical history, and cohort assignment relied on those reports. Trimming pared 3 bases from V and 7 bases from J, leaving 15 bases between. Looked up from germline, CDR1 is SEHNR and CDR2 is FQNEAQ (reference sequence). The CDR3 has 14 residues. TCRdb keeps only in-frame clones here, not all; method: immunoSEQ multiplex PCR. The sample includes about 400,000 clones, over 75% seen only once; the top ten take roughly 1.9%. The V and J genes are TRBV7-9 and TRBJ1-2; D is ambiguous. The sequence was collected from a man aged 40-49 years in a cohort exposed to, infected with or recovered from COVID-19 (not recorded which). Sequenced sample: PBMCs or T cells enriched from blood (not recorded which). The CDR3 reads CASSLLAGAVGYTF. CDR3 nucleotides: TGTGCCAGCAGCTTGCTCGCCGGAGCGGTTGGCTACACCTTC.